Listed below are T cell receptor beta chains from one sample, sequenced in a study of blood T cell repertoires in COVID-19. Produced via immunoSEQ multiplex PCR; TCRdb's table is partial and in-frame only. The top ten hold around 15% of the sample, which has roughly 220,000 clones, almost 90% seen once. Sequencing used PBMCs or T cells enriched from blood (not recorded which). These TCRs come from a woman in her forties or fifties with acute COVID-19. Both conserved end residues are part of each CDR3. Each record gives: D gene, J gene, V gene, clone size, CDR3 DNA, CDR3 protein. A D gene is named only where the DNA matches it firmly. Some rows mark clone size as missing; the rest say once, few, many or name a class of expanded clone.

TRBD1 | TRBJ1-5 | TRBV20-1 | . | TGCAGTGCTAGTATGGGGGACAGGGGGGTAGGTCGGCAGCCCCAGCATTTT | CSASMGDRGVGRQPQHF
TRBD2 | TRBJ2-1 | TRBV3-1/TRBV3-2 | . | TGTGCCAGCAGCCAAGGGACTAGCGGGAGGGCCTATGAGCAGTTCTTC | CASSQGTSGRAYEQFF
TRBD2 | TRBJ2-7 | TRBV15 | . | TGTGCCACCAGCAGGCCGCCTCTAGCGGGAGCTGACGAGCAGTACTTC | CATSRPPLAGADEQYF
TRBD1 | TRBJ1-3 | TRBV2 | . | TGTGCCAGCAGCTCCGGACAGGGGGTGGTAGGAAACACCATATATTTT | CASSSGQGVVGNTIYF
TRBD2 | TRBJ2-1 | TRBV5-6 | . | TGTGCCAGCAACACCTATTTAGGACTAGCATCCAATGAGCAGTTCTTC | CASNTYLGLASNEQFF
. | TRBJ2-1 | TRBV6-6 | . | TGTGCCAGCAGTTACTTTGGAGGATCCTACAATGAGCAGTTCTTC | CASSYFGGSYNEQFF
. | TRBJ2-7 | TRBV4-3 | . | TGCGCCAGCAGCCAAGATCATGCGGGTGGGTACGAGCAGTACTTC | CASSQDHAGGYEQYF
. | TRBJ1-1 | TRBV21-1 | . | TGTGCCAGCAGCAAAGAGGGGGTCAGGAACACTGAAGCTTTCTTT | CASSKEGVRNTEAFF
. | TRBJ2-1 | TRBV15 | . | TGTGCCACCAGCAGAGCAACATTAAACTACAATGAGCAGTTCTTC | CATSRATLNYNEQFF
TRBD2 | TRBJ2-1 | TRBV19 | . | TGTGCCAGCCGAACTAGCGGACTTACCTACAATGAGCAGTTCTTC | CASRTSGLTYNEQFF
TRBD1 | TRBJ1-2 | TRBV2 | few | TGTGCCAGCACCCCAGGGGGCTATGGCTACACCTTC | CASTPGGYGYTF
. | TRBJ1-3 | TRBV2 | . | TGTGCCAGCAGTGAGAGGGACATATACTCTGGAAACACCATATATTTT | CASSERDIYSGNTIYF
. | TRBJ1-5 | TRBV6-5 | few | TGTGCCAGCAGAAAAGGAACAGGGTCCCATCAGCCCCAGCATTTT | CASRKGTGSHQPQHF
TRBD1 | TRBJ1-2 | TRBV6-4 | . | TGTGCCAGCAGTGAAACAGGGGGCCTCTATGGCTACACCTTC | CASSETGGLYGYTF
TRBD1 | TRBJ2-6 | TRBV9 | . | TGTGCCAGCAGCCGCGTAGACAGGGTACCACCCTCTGGGGCCAACGTCCTGACTTTC | CASSRVDRVPPSGANVLTF
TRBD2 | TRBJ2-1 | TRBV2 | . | TGTGCCAGCAAGGGGGGGAGCGGGGGAAATGAGCAGTTCTTC | CASKGGSGGNEQFF
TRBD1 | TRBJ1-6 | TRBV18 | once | TGTGCCAGCTCGCCACAACAGGGGGGGAGTTCACCCCTCCACTTT | CASSPQQGGSSPLHF
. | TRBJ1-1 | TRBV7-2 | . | TGTGCCAGCAGCTTAGACAGCCTTATGAACACTGAAGCTTTCTTT | CASSLDSLMNTEAFF
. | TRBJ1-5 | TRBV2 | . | TGTGCCAGCAGTGGTCAGGGTAGCGGCCAGCCCCAGCATTTT | CASSGQGSGQPQHF
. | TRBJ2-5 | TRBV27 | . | TGTGCCAGCAGTTTTACAGGGCAAGAGACCCAGTACTTC | CASSFTGQETQYF
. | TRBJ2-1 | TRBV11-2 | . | TGTGCCAGCAGCTCACAGGGTTCCTTTCATTTCAGCTCCTACAATGAGCAGTTCTTC | CASSSQGSFHFSSYNEQFF
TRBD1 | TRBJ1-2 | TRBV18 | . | TGTGCCAGCTCAACTGGACAGGTGGACTATGGCTACACCTTC | CASSTGQVDYGYTF
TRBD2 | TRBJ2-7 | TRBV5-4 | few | TGTGCCAGCAGCTCGCCCGAGGGAGCGGGAGATCTCTACGAGCAGTACTTC | CASSSPEGAGDLYEQYF
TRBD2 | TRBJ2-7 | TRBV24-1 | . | TGTGCCACCAGTGATTTGCGGGGAGGGCCTGAGCAGTACTTC | CATSDLRGGPEQYF
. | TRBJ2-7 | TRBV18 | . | TGTGCCAGCTCGCAACGACAGTATGCAGCCTACGAGCAGTACTTC | CASSQRQYAAYEQYF
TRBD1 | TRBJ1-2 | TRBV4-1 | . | TGCGCCAGCAGCCAAGAAGTGAGACAGGGACGCTATGGCTACACCTTC | CASSQEVRQGRYGYTF
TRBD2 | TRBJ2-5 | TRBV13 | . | TGTGCCAGCAGCTTTCTAGGGGGGGTAGCGGGAGAGGAGACCCAGTACTTC | CASSFLGGVAGEETQYF
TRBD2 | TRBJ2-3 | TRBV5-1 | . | TGCGCCAGCAGCTCCCCAGCGGGGGCGCAAGATACGCAGTATTTT | CASSSPAGAQDTQYF
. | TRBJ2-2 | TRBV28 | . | TGTGCCAGCAGTTTACGGTTCAAGAACACCGGGGAGCTGTTTTTT | CASSLRFKNTGELFF
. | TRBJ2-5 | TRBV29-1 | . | TGCAGCGTTGAAGATCATCCCAGGCCTGGGGAGACCCAGTACTTC | CSVEDHPRPGETQYF